This T cell receptor (beta chain) originates from a study of cytomegalovirus exposure and HLA in healthy donors. Background on the study: From about 179 million T cells, an earlier analysis saw approximately 120 million unique TCR beta sequences. Study results and limitations: Roughly uniform sequencing depth across donors was assumed, possibly incorrectly. Researchers counted around 150 TCR beta chains as cytomegalovirus-associated.

As to this clone: As yet, its antigen is unknown.

It was with 60 Vbeta and 13 Jbeta primers that the PCR ran. The repertoire was sequenced with immunoSEQ multiplex PCR; TCRdb's copy has only in-frame clones and lacks some. The data show approximately 140,000 clones, over 70% seen once. The material sequenced was PBMCs. The TCR sequence derives from a woman between 40 and 50 years old in good health and CMV-seropositive.

The CDR3 region is CASSLVAGQGAYEQYF. In DNA, the CDR3 is TGTGCCAGCAGCTTAGTGGCGGGACAGGGGGCCTACGAGCAGTACTTC. The rearrangement links TRBV11-3 to TRBJ2-7, with TRBD1 matching 11 bases. Germline lookup yields CDR1 SGHNT and CDR2 YENEEA. The CDR3 loop spans 16 amino acids. Unmatched junction bases numbered 4, after V lost 1 base and J lost 2 bases.